A single T cell receptor (beta chain) is shown here with its context. This clone turned up a few times. Its antigen has not been determined. Base quality data are lacking; no much larger clone is found one base away. The data stem from a study of Ad26.COV2.S vaccination and SARS-CoV-2 variants listed by TCRdb under 2021. Background for the entire study: Donors in the vaccine arm were drawn from COV1001, a multicentre, randomized, double-blind, placebo-controlled phase I-IIa trial testing Ad26.COV2.S in healthy adults. Trial participants were randomized into five groups of five: low-dose or high-dose Ad26.COV2.S given once or twice, or placebo on both occasions. Blinding of investigators to trial group allocation was maintained during experiments and outcome assessment. A total of around 32 samples were included in the TCR-sequenced set, comprising approximately 20 Ad26.COV2.S vaccine recipients, 5 placebo recipients and 8 SARS-CoV-2 convalescent individuals. Ad26.COV2.S was administered intramuscularly at a dose of 5x10^10 or 1x10^11 viral particles, either as one shot or as two shots given 56 days apart. The specificity and breadth of SARS-CoV-2-reactive T cell receptors after Ad26.COV2.S vaccination were assessed by TCRbeta repertoire sequencing. The paper as a whole reports these results and caveats: Comparable non-spike TCR breadth was observed between vaccine and placebo recipients, consistent with only spike being contained in the vaccine. It was noted by the authors that total T cell responses may have been underestimated by the TCR breadth and depth analyses. The study lacked the statistical power to compare responses across vaccine doses or regimens. Compared with placebo recipients, Ad26.COV2.S recipients showed higher spike-specific TCR breadth (P = 0.0014). After vaccination, spike-specific CD8+ and CD4+ T cell responses were reported to show substantial breadth.

The sample's treatment or condition label, in plain terms: about 20 received Ad26.COV2.S at low or high dose, single or two shots; roughly five received placebo; per-sample allocation not given. Repertoires of vaccine and placebo recipients were sequenced from samples taken on day 63 after the first injection. Between 29 July and 7 August 2020, Cohort 1b enrolled approximately 26 adults aged 18-55 years at one site in Boston, USA. As a vaccine, Ad26.COV2.S was a replication-incompetent adenovirus type 26 vector that expressed a prefusion-stabilized SARS-CoV-2 spike protein derived from the original Wuhan strain. TCRbeta CDR3 regions were sequenced with the immunoSEQ Assay. After extraction, genomic DNA underwent amplification by bias-controlled multiplex PCR, followed by high-throughput sequencing. Regarding the original processing steps: Collapsing and filtering of sequences were performed to quantify the absolute abundance of each unique TCRbeta CDR3 region. Usable DNA was measured by amplifying reference genes present in all nucleated cells, and TCRbeta template counts were normalized to that usable DNA to estimate T cell fraction. Repertoire TCRs were annotated as SARS-CoV-2-specific when V gene, CDR3 amino acid sequence and J gene were exactly matched to a known reactive TCR set. The reference SARS-CoV-2 TCR set was derived from MIRA and filtered for enrichment in COVID-19-positive ImmuneCODE repertoires, a step that removed public or cross-reactive TCRs. Drawing on the MIRA antigens, annotated TCRs were analysed further at the level of specific ORF or position within ORF. Breadth was defined as annotated unique rearrangements over total unique productive rearrangements; depth was the summed frequency of those rearrangements. TCR breadth was compared between groups using two-sided Wilcoxon rank-sum tests. The table comes from immuneACCESS by way of TCRdb, which keeps in-frame sequences with V and J called. Part of the clones is missing from these tables; in studies checked, under half for an unresolved V gene and the rest for unknown reasons. V and J calls plus clone size are reproduced from that table; the DNA served to infer D and trimming. For this sample there are some 340,000 clones; about 82% appear just once. Under 2% of the sample is held by the ten biggest clonotypes.

From a lookup of the germline V gene, CDR1 and CDR2 are SGHRS and YFSETQ. Including cysteine and phenylalanine, the CDR3 has 14 amino acids. Kept here is only the CDR3 DNA, which spans 42 bases and is read in frame from base 1. V is reduced by 2 bases and J by 6 bases, leaving a spacing of 9 bases between them. The TCR comes from a person aged 18-60 years who received the Ad26.COV2.S COVID-19 vaccine or a placebo. In this chain, TRBV5-1 is recombined with TRBJ1-6; no confident D gene assignment can be made. Sequences were derived from peripheral blood, sampled in a trial of Ad26.COV2.S vaccine versus placebo. The CDR3 region has the sequence CASSLSSPNSPLHF. The sequenced DNA is TGCGCCAGCAGCTTAAGTTCCCCTAATTCACCCCTCCACTTT.